These 9 T cell receptor beta chains originate from one sample sequenced in a study of regulatory T cells in long-lasting Graves disease. Time point denoted: newly diagnosed GD, antithyroid drugs for less than 3 months. PBMC RNA served as the TCR library source. Through Arm-PCR of CDR3 regions and iRepertoire HTBI primers, TCR beta libraries were built. TCRdb reprocessed the multiplex PCR reads via MiXCR and lists one record per CDR3 protein. The table records 300,000 to 400,000 distinct CDR3 sequences, over 15% of them present only once. These same records also appear under a second study, on T cells in Graves' hyperthyroidism and ophthalmopathy.

This sample comprised peripheral blood mononuclear cells (PBMCs), obtained at new diagnosis, from a patient treated with antithyroid drugs. The origin of the receptors is a man aged 35-49 years with Graves disease.

This clonotype was found a few times. The gene calls are TRBV4-1 and TRBJ1-4; weak D call: TRBD1 (5 bases). The CDR3 extends over 17 amino acids. CDR1 and CDR2 from the germline V gene are MGHRA and YSYEKL. Trimming took off 2 bases at V and 2 bases at J, with 15 bases between the two ends. The CDR3 coding sequence is TGCGCCAGCAGCCAAATGGGGGAGGGGCCCACTAATGAAAAACTGTTTTTT. It codes for CASSQMGEGPTNEKLFF.

This clonotype came up a few times. The rearrangement links TRBV4-2 to TRBJ2-7, with D tentatively TRBD1 (7 bases). The germline CDR1 and CDR2 sequences are LGHNA and YNFKEQ. The CDR3 is 14 residues long. V shed 1 base and J shed 6 bases, with 13 bases lying between them. CDR3 DNA: TGTGCCAGCAGCCAAGGGGGGGACAGAGCCGAGCAGTACTTC. It codes for CASSQGGDRAEQYF.

In regard to this clonotype: Only one base separates this from a far larger clonotype, so it likely reflects a read error. Given the absence of the conserved phenylalanine or tryptophan at the CDR3 end, a read error is likely. The DNA for the CDR3 is TGTGCCAGCAGTGCCCTAGCGGGGGGCCGGTGGATCCCAAAAAACATTCAGTACTCC. It specifies CASSALAGGRWIPKNIQYS. The chain employs TRBV28 and TRBJ2-1; 11 bases fit TRBD2. The J call may not be correct, given that the DNA end is closer to TRBJ2-4. The CDR3 is 19 amino acids. The V gene's germline CDR1 is MDHEN and CDR2 SYDVKM.

This clonotype has at least ten counts. The V gene is TRBV28, the J gene TRBJ1-5; D perhaps matches TRBD1 (6 bases). Germline assignment: CDR1 MDHEN and CDR2 SYDVKM. CDR3 size: 15 residues. The V gene lost 5 bases and the J gene lost 5 bases, with 16 bases spanning the gap. This chain's CDR3 is CASSAGRGLYQPQHF. CDR3 nucleotides: TGTGCCAGCAGTGCCGGCAGGGGCCTTTATCAGCCCCAGCATTTT.

This chain connects TRBV7-3 to TRBJ2-1, with 10 bases matching TRBD1. V was pared by 1 base and J by 7 bases, with 4 bases of the junction left unmatched. CDR1 and CDR2 from the germline V gene are SGHTA and FQGTGA. There are 15 residues in the CDR3. The CDR3 nucleotides are TGTGCCAGCAGCTTAAGGACAGGGGGTTGGAATGAGCAGTTCTTC. Its translation is CASSLRTGGWNEQFF.

J is TRBJ1-6 and V is TRBV19, with no clear D. CDR1 LNHDA and CDR2 SQIVND come from the germline V gene (reference sequence). V lost 1 base to trimming and J lost 9 bases, with 7 bases between them. The CDR3 is made up of 13 amino acids. The CDR3 reads CASSIGAASPLHF. As DNA, the CDR3 is TGTGCCAGTAGTATAGGGGCAGCTTCACCCCTCCACTTT.

J is TRBJ1-2 and V is TRBV28, with D tentatively TRBD1 (6 bases). The V and J ends lost 8 bases and 0 bases respectively, with 16 bases between them. The germline gives CDR1 MDHEN, CDR2 SYDVKM. The CDR3 extends over 15 amino acids. CDR3 residues: CASCPRGHPNYGYTF. The CDR3 DNA sequence: TGTGCCAGCTGTCCCAGGGGACATCCTAACTATGGCTACACCTTC.

This clonotype has more than one count but fewer than ten. The V and J genes are TRBV5-8 and TRBJ2-1; 7 nucleotides align to TRBD1. The junction had 14 bases not matched to a gene; V was cut back by 1 base and J by 4 bases. The length of the CDR3 is 18 residues. From germline, CDR1 is SGHTS and CDR2 YDEGEE. The DNA of the CDR3 is TGTGCCAGCAGCTTGCCCCATTATTTACAGGGGCGGTACAATGAGCAGTTCTTC. Translation gives CASSLPHYLQGRYNEQFF.

V gene TRBV7-2 combines with J gene TRBJ2-5; 10 nucleotides align to TRBD1. The CDR3 has 15 amino acids. Trimming cost V 5 bases and J 4 bases; bases outside gene matches: 7. CDR1 SGHTA and CDR2 FQGNSA come from the germline V gene. The DNA of the CDR3 is TGTGCCAGCAGCAGTGCCGGGACAGGGGTAGAGACCCAGTACTTC. It translates to CASSSAGTGVETQYF.